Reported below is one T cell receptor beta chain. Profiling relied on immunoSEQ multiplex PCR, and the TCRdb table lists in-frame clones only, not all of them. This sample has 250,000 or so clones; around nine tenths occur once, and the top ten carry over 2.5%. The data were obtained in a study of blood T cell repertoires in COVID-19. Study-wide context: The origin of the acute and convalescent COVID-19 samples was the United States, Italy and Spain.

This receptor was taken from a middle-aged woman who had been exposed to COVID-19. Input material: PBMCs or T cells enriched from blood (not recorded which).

The CDR3 spells CASSRRDYNEQFF. CDR3 nucleotides: TGTGCCAGCAGCCGCCGGGACTACAATGAGCAGTTCTTC. The chain couples TRBV6-5 to TRBJ2-1, with D possibly TRBD2 on 5 matching bases. This CDR3 region has 13 residues. V lost 6 bases and J 3 bases, leaving 9 bases between the germline ends. In germline, CDR1 is MNHEY, CDR2 SVGAGI.